The next 11 T cell receptor beta chains were all read from a single sample in a study. The sorted Tregs were CD4+CD25+CD127-/low cells. TCRdb processed the 5' RACE reads anew with MiXCR; each CDR3 protein has one entry. The table records around 6,800 distinct CDR3 sequences, approximately 70% of them present only once. The sample consisted of tumor-infiltrating Tregs sorted from the breast tumor. Receptors originate from a female donor with breast cancer.

This clonotype has just a few counts. The V gene is TRBV12-3 or TRBV12-4, the J gene TRBJ1-2; D unresolved. V was trimmed by 0 bases and J by 3 bases, leaving 5 bases between them. The CDR3 length is 13 residues. The CDR3, as DNA: TGTGCCAGCAGTTTAGCCACAGACTATGGCTACACCTTC. Translating gives CASSLATDYGYTF.

This clonotype was seen once. V and J are TRBV6-5 and TRBJ1-6, with 7 positions matching TRBD1. Germline CDR1 is MNHEY and CDR2 is SVGAGI. CDR3 length equals 14 residues. V was pared by 4 bases and J by 9 bases, with 6 bases of the junction left unmatched. CDR3 protein: CASSLRQGGSPLHF. The CDR3 DNA sequence: TGTGCCAGCAGTTTAAGACAGGGCGGTTCACCCCTCCACTTT.

The V gene is TRBV12-3 or TRBV12-4, the J gene TRBJ2-5, with 8 bases aligning to TRBD2. V shed 3 bases and J 4 bases; nucleotides not matched to a gene: 7. The CDR3 is 15 amino acids. CDR3 DNA sequence: TGTGCCAGCAGTTTTTCTCTTAGCGGGGTAGAGACCCAGTACTTC. Translated, it gives CASSFSLSGVETQYF.

The chain has TRBV12-3 or TRBV12-4 and TRBJ2-5; weak D call: TRBD1 (6 bases). The CDR3 totals 15 residues. V lost 2 bases to trimming and J lost 3 bases, with 13 bases between them. The CDR3 sequence: CASSLLTGAKETQYF. The CDR3 DNA reads as TGTGCCAGCAGTTTATTGACAGGTGCAAAAGAGACCCAGTACTTC.

The V call is TRBV12-3 or TRBV12-4, the J call TRBJ2-3; 7 bases map to TRBD2. The CDR3 covers 14 residues. The V segment lost 8 bases and the J segment 1 base; nucleotides outside the gene matches: 6. The CDR3 region has the DNA TGTGCCAGCGTTCGAACTAGCGGCACAGATACGCAGTATTTT. Translating it yields CASVRTSGTDTQYF.

The chain is built from TRBV7-3 and TRBJ2-5; maybe TRBD2 (6 bases). Germline CDR1 SGHTA, CDR2 FQGTGA. This CDR3 spans 14 amino acids. Trimming took off 5 bases at V and 5 bases at J, with 15 bases between the two ends. The CDR3 reads CASSGQPGGETQYF. CDR3 nucleotides: TGTGCCAGCAGCGGGCAACCTGGGGGGGAGACCCAGTACTTC.

The table lists this clonotype with a few counts. The V and J genes are TRBV20-1 and TRBJ1-2; D gene unclear. CDR1 is DFQATT, CDR2 SNEGSKA, per germline (reference sequence). The length of the CDR3 is 11 residues. The V end was cut by 4 bases, the J end by 2 bases, with 5 bases between. The CDR3 region is CSANTNYGYTF. The CDR3 bases are TGCAGTGCTAACACAAACTATGGCTACACCTTC.

V usage is TRBV12-3 or TRBV12-4 and J usage is TRBJ2-7; TRBD2 is a possible D gene (6 bases). The CDR3 length is 13 residues. V was cut by 6 bases and J by 2 bases, with 11 bases left in between. CDR3 DNA: TGTGCCAGCAGCCCTAGCGTTACCTACGAGCAGTACTTC. Translated, it gives CASSPSVTYEQYF.

V is TRBV5-5 and J is TRBJ1-1; perhaps TRBD1 as D (5 bases). This CDR3 contains 14 residues. The germline gives CDR1 SGHKS, CDR2 YYEKEE (reference sequence). V was trimmed by 0 bases and J by 7 bases, leaving 13 bases between them. The CDR3 DNA reads TGTGCCAGCAGCTTGGTTTCAGGGTACGGTGAAGCTTTCTTT. The encoded protein is CASSLVSGYGEAFF. Combining the CDR3 with reference TRBV5-5 and TRBJ1-1 gives the whole variable domain DAGVTQSPTHLIKTRGQQVTLRCSPISGHKSVSWYQQVLGQGPQFIFQYYEKEERGRGNFPDRFSARQFPNYSSELNVNALLLGDSALYLCASSLVSGYGEAFFGQGTRLTVV.

This chain links TRBV20-1 with TRBJ2-7; D call uncertain. The CDR3 covers 11 residues. Germline values: CDR1 DFQATT, CDR2 SNEGSKA (reference sequence). With 3 bases removed from V and 7 bases from J, the gap between germline ends came to 10 bases. The CDR3 loop is CSASHLGEQYF. CDR3 coding DNA: TGCAGTGCTAGTCATCTGGGGGAGCAGTACTTC.

This chain uses TRBV5-1 with TRBJ2-1; possibly TRBD2 for D (6 bases). There are 12 residues in the CDR3. The V gene lost 5 bases and the J gene lost 7 bases, with 10 bases spanning the gap. Germline CDR1 reads SGHRS; CDR2 reads YFSETQ. CDR3 nucleotide sequence: TGCGCCAGCAGTTGGGACTTTAATGAGCAGTTCTTC. This sequence encodes CASSWDFNEQFF.